This TCR beta chain is from a study of blood T cell repertoires in COVID-19. In the study overall: Samples came from the United States, Italy and Spain, spanning acute and convalescent COVID-19. PBMCs, B-cell-depleted T cells, or T cells provided the cDNA or gDNA that made up the material.

V dropped 2 bases and J dropped 1; count of bases not matched to a gene: 7. CDR1 SGHTA and CDR2 FQGNSA come from the germline V gene. This CDR3 is built from 16 residues. In the authors' methods: From reference gene primer amplification, estimates of nucleated cell counts were derived. Some clones are missing from TCRdb's copy, which holds only in-frame ones; the method was immunoSEQ multiplex PCR. For V, J and clone size, that table is used; D and trimming come from the DNA. The sample consists of roughly 200,000 clones, 83% of them appearing once. The clonotype comes from a human donor in a cohort sampled during active COVID-19. Sequenced input: peripheral blood. The V gene is TRBV7-2, the J gene TRBJ2-5, with 7 nucleotides matching TRBD2. The CDR3 protein is CASSLTGSGSQETQYF. In DNA, the CDR3 is TGTGCCAGCAGCTTAACTGGTAGCGGGTCCCAAGAGACCCAGTACTTC.